The source of this T cell receptor (beta chain) is a study of shared clonotypes between healthy human individuals. Overall study results and limits: Naive CD4 clonotypes overlapped across a handful of donors at about 5.2%.

Assay: immunoSEQ multiplex PCR; the TCRdb copy retains only in-frame clones and omits some. Altogether a few million clones are present, just over 90% being singletons, with the ten largest covering 0.39%. Remarks on this clone: Antigen: not known. The same CDR3 arises from other DNA sequences in this sample as well.

The CDR3 length is 14 residues. Germline V gene lookup returns CDR1 SGHAT and CDR2 FQNNGV. Trimming removed 0 bases at V and 4 bases at J, with 9 bases between. This clonotype was obtained from a man between 18 and 29 years old in good health. Some clones in this sample may be carry-over from other donors' samples. Sequenced sample: naive CD4+ T cells from PBMCs. Documented subset: CD45RA+ positively selected. This chain connects TRBV11-2 to TRBJ2-5, with a possible D match to TRBD2 (5 bases). In nucleotides, the CDR3 is TGTGCCAGCAGCTTAGATTGGGGAGTAGAGACCCAGTACTTC. Its protein is CASSLDWGVETQYF.